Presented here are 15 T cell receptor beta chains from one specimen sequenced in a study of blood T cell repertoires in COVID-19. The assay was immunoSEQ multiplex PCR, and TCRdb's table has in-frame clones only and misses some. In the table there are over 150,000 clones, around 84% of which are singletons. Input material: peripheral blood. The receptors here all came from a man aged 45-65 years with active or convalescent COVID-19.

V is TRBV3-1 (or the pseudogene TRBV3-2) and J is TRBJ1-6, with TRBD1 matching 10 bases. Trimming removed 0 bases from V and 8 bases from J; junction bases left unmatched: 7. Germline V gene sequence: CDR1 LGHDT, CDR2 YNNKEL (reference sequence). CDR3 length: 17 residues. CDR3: CASSQDPGQGFYSPLHF. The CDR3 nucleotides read TGTGCCAGCAGCCAAGACCCGGGACAGGGGTTTTATTCACCCCTCCACTTT.

CDR3 DNA: TGTGCCAGCTCACCACCCTCACGGGACACCTACGAGCAGTACTTC. It yields the protein CASSPPSRDTYEQYF. The V gene is TRBV18, the J gene TRBJ2-7, with a possible D match to TRBD1 (6 bases). Trimming took off 0 bases at V and 2 bases at J, with 11 bases between the two ends. CDR1 KGHSH and CDR2 LQKENI come from the germline V gene. The length of the CDR3 is 15 residues.

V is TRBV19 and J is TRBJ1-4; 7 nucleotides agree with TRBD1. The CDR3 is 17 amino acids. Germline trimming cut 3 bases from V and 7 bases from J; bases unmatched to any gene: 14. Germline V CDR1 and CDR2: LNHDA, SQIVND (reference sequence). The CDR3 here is CASSIFGQALQGEKLFF. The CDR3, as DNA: TGTGCCAGTAGTATCTTCGGACAGGCCCTACAGGGTGAAAAACTGTTTTTT.

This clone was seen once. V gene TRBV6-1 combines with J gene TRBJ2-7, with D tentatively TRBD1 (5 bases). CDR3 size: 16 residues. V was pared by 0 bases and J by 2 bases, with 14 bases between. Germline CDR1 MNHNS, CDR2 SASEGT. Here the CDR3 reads CASSEAQTAITYEQYF. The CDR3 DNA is TGTGCCAGCAGTGAAGCGCAGACAGCAATTACCTACGAGCAGTACTTC.

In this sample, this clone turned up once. CDR3 loop: CASRGPHSPLHF. The CDR3 region has the DNA TGTGCCAGCAGGGGGCCCCATTCACCCCTCCACTTT. The rearrangement links TRBV7-9 to TRBJ1-6; a possible D gene is TRBD1 (5 bases). CDR1 and CDR2 (germline): SEHNR, FQNEAQ (reference sequence). CDR3 length: 12 amino acids. The V end lost 6 bases, the J end lost 8 bases, and 8 bases lay between the germline ends.

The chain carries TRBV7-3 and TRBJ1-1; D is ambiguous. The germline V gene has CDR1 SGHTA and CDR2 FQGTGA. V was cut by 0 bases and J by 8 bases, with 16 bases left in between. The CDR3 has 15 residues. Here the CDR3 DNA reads TGTGCCAGCAGCTTAACGGGCTACAATACAGAAGAAGCTTTCTTT. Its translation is CASSLTGYNTEEAFF.

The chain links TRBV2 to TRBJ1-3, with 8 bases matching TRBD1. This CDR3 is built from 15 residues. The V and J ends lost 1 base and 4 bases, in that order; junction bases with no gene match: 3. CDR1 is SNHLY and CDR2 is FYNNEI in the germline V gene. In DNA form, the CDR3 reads TGTGCCAGCAGTGAAGAGGGACAGGTGGGAAACACCATATATTTT. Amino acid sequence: CASSEEGQVGNTIYF.

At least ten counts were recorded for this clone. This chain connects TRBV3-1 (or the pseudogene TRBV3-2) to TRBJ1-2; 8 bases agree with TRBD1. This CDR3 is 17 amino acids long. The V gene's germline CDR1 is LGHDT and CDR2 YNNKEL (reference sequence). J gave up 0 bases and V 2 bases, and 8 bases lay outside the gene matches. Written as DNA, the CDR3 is TGTGCCAGCAGCCAACTAACTGGACAGGGAACTAACTATGGCTACACCTTC. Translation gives CASSQLTGQGTNYGYTF.

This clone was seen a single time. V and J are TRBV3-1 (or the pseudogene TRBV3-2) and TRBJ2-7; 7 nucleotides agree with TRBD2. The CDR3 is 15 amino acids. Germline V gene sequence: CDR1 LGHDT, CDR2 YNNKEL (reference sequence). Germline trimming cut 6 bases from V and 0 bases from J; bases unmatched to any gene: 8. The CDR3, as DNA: TGTGCCAGCAGGGACCTAGCGGCTAGCTCCTACGAGCAGTACTTC. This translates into CASRDLAASSYEQYF.

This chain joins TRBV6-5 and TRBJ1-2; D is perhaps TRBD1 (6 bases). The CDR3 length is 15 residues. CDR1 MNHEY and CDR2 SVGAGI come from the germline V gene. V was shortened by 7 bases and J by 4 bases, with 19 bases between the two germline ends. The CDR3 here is CASTGHLTTGYGYTF. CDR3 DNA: TGTGCCAGCACGGGACACCTAACGACTGGCTATGGCTACACCTTC.

The chain's CDR3 is CASIPTQGLRGYTF. In DNA, the CDR3 is TGTGCCAGCATTCCAACCCAGGGGTTAAGGGGCTACACCTTC. The chain employs TRBV5-5 and TRBJ1-2; D may be TRBD1 (6 bases). Germline V gives CDR1 SGHKS, CDR2 YYEKEE (reference sequence). There are 14 residues in the CDR3. V lost 6 bases, J lost 8 bases, and 20 bases lay in between. The full variable domain, completed using reference TRBV5-5 and TRBJ1-2, is DAGVTQSPTHLIKTRGQQVTLRCSPISGHKSVSWYQQVLGQGPQFIFQYYEKEERGRGNFPDRFSARQFPNYSSELNVNALLLGDSALYLCASIPTQGLRGYTFGSGTRLTVV.

In DNA form, the CDR3 reads TGCGCCAGCAGCCAAGATCGAGGACTAGCGGCCAACAATGAGCAGTTCTTC. Translation gives CASSQDRGLAANNEQFF. This chain joins TRBV4-1 and TRBJ2-1; 10 positions agree with TRBD2. The CDR3 contains 17 residues. Germline CDR1 is MGHRA and CDR2 is YSYEKL. The trim removed 0 bases at V and 5 bases at J, leaving 7 bases unmatched.

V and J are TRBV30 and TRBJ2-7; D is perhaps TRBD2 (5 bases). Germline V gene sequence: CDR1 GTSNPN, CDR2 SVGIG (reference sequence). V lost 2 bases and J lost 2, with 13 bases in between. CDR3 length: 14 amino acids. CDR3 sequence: CAWSRSGTTYEQYF. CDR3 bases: TGTGCCTGGAGTAGGAGCGGAACTACCTACGAGCAGTACTTC.

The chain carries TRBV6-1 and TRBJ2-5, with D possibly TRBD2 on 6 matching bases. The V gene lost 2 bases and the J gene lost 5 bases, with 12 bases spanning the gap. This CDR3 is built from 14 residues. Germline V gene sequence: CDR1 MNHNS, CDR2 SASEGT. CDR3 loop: CASSEMGRSETQYF. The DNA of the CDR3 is TGTGCCAGCAGTGAAATGGGGAGGTCCGAGACCCAGTACTTC.

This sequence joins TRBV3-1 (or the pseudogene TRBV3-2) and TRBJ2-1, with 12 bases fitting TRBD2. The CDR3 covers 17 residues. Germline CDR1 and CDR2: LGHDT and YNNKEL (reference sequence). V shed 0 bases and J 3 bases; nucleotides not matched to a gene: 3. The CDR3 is CASSQDTSGRYYNEQFF. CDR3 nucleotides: TGTGCCAGCAGCCAAGATACTAGCGGGAGGTACTACAATGAGCAGTTCTTC.